The rows below give T cell receptor beta chains drawn from one sample of a study of T cell responses to AZD1222 COVID-19 vaccine. Sequencing used immunoSEQ multiplex PCR; TCRdb keeps in-frame clones, though not all of them. The sample holds around 160,000 clones; about 91% are singletons and the top ten take about 1.5%. Sequencing was performed on peripheral blood, taken on day 0 of AZD1222 vaccination. The receptors originated from an adult in good health. CDR3s include the opening cysteine and the closing phenylalanine or tryptophan. A D gene is named only where the DNA matches it firmly. Clone size is shown for a subset of rows, as once, few, many or a class of expanded clone.

d_gene: NA
v_gene: TRBV4-1
j_gene: TRBJ2-5
len: 13
abundance: NA
CDR3aa: CASSGLDQETQYF
CDR3nt: TGCGCCAGCAGCGGGCTCGATCAAGAGACCCAGTACTTC

d_gene: NA
v_gene: TRBV4-3
j_gene: TRBJ2-7
len: 14
abundance: NA
CDR3aa: CASSQGWGRYEQYF
CDR3nt: TGCGCCAGCAGCCAAGGTTGGGGAAGGTACGAGCAGTACTTC

d_gene: TRBD1
v_gene: TRBV4-3
j_gene: TRBJ1-2
len: 18
abundance: NA
CDR3aa: CASSQGWGQGGISYGYTF
CDR3nt: TGCGCCAGCAGCCAAGGGTGGGGACAGGGCGGAATTAGCTATGGCTACACCTTC

d_gene: TRBD1
v_gene: TRBV10-1
j_gene: TRBJ1-1
len: 18
abundance: NA
CDR3aa: CASKTMGTGGANLTEAFF
CDR3nt: TGCGCCAGCAAGACCATGGGGACAGGGGGCGCGAATTTGACTGAAGCTTTCTTT

d_gene: TRBD1
v_gene: TRBV11-2
j_gene: TRBJ2-1
len: 17
abundance: NA
CDR3aa: CASSSVRGQSSYNEQFF
CDR3nt: TGTGCCAGCAGCTCCGTTCGGGGACAGAGCTCCTACAATGAGCAGTTCTTC

d_gene: NA
v_gene: TRBV18
j_gene: TRBJ2-2
len: 14
abundance: NA
CDR3aa: CASSPIAEDGELFF
CDR3nt: TGTGCCAGCTCACCAATAGCGGAGGACGGGGAGCTGTTTTTT

d_gene: NA
v_gene: TRBV9
j_gene: TRBJ1-4
len: 15
abundance: NA
CDR3aa: CASSVRWGFGEKLFF
CDR3nt: TGTGCCAGCAGCGTAAGGTGGGGCTTTGGGGAAAAACTGTTTTTT

d_gene: NA
v_gene: TRBV15
j_gene: TRBJ1-6
len: 16
abundance: once
CDR3aa: CATSRVGSYYNSPLHF
CDR3nt: TGTGCCACCAGCAGAGTTGGGTCGTACTATAATTCACCCCTCCACTTT

d_gene: TRBD1
v_gene: TRBV7-9
j_gene: TRBJ2-7
len: 13
abundance: NA
CDR3aa: CASSLGTDNEQYF
CDR3nt: TGTGCCAGCAGCCTGGGGACAGACAACGAGCAGTACTTC

d_gene: NA
v_gene: TRBV12-5
j_gene: TRBJ2-7
len: 13
abundance: NA
CDR3aa: CASGLDNPYEQYF
CDR3nt: TGTGCTAGTGGTTTGGACAACCCCTACGAGCAGTACTTC

d_gene: TRBD1
v_gene: TRBV7-2
j_gene: TRBJ1-2
len: 15
abundance: NA
CDR3aa: CASSSGGGGNYGYTF
CDR3nt: TGTGCCAGCAGTTCAGGGGGCGGCGGTAACTATGGCTACACCTTC

d_gene: TRBD1
v_gene: TRBV27
j_gene: TRBJ2-2
len: 14
abundance: few
CDR3aa: CASRHGTAAGELFF
CDR3nt: TGTGCCAGCAGACACGGGACAGCTGCCGGGGAGCTGTTTTTT

d_gene: NA
v_gene: TRBV5-1
j_gene: TRBJ2-5
len: 17
abundance: once
CDR3aa: CASSGDLGSTEQETQYF
CDR3nt: TGCGCCAGCAGCGGGGACCTAGGGAGTACAGAGCAAGAGACCCAGTACTTC

d_gene: TRBD2
v_gene: TRBV3-1/TRBV3-2
j_gene: TRBJ2-1
len: 16
abundance: NA
CDR3aa: CASSQDSSGGAAEQFF
CDR3nt: TGTGCCAGCAGCCAAGATTCTAGCGGGGGGGCCGCTGAGCAGTTCTTC